This T cell receptor (beta chain) was found in a study of T cell changes during pregnancy in multiple sclerosis. Germline V gene data show CDR1 as SGHRS and CDR2 as YFSETQ. Trimming removed 4 bases from V and 1 base from J; junction bases left unmatched: 8. The CDR3 has 17 amino acids. Produced via immunoSEQ multiplex PCR; TCRdb's table is partial and in-frame only. The data hold about 49,000 clones, with about 95% observed a single time. This receptor was taken from a female donor with multiple sclerosis, enrolled in a pregnancy study. This chain connects TRBV5-1 to TRBJ2-1; 10 nucleotides match TRBD2. Sequenced here: CD8+ T cells from peripheral blood mononuclear cells, sampled in the first trimester of pregnancy. In DNA, the CDR3 is TGCGCCAGCAGCCTGTCTAGCGGGAGAAGGTCCTACAATGAGCAGTTCTTC. It encodes CASSLSSGRRSYNEQFF. Filled out from reference TRBV5-1 and TRBJ2-1, the complete variable domain reads KAGVTQTPRYLIKTRGQQVTLSCSPISGHRSVSWYQQTPGQGLQFLFEYFSETQRNKGNFPGRFSGRQFSNSRSEMNVSTLELGDSALYLCASSLSSGRRSYNEQFFGPGTRLTVL.